The entry below describes one TCR beta chain. Its antigen remains unknown. The time point was: late sampling 161 to 241 days after vaccination in three convalescent patients. This record belongs to a study of vaccination and CD4 T cells after COVID-19. Study-level background: Post-vaccination specimens were collected at a median of around 72 days following dose two (range 14 to 241). Overall study results and limits: From approximately 23 to 38, the median of SARS-CoV-2-reactive clonotypes rose without reaching significance. Convalescent patients' median share of reactive clones seen only post-vaccination was about 88%.

MiXCR was run by TCRdb on the PCR reads, yielding one entry per CDR3 protein. Among tens of thousands of distinct CDR3 sequences listed, about 49% were seen once. Germline loops: CDR1 SGHVS, CDR2 FQNEAQ. The CDR3 contains 16 residues. V was clipped by 6 bases and J by 2 bases, with 18 bases between them. The chain has TRBV7-8 and TRBJ2-3; a possible D gene is TRBD2 (5 bases). The sample in question was CD4+ T cells from blood, obtained about 7 months after SARS-CoV-2 vaccination. The receptor was derived from a human donor who had recovered from COVID-19. The CDR3, as DNA: TGTGCCAGCAGAACCTCTCGAGGGCGTCTCACAGATACGCAGTATTTT. It specifies CASRTSRGRLTDTQYF. Full variable domain (outside the CDR3, taken from reference TRBV7-8 and TRBJ2-3): GAGVSQSPRYKVAKRGQDVALRCDPISGHVSLFWYQQALGQGPEFLTYFQNEAQLDKSGLPSDRFFAERPEGSVSTLKIQRTQQEDSAVYLCASRTSRGRLTDTQYFGPGTRLTVL.